This T cell receptor beta chain was sequenced in a study of blood T cell repertoires in COVID-19. Study-wide background: Researchers got acute and convalescent COVID-19 samples from the United States, Italy and Spain.

Method: immunoSEQ multiplex PCR; TCRdb's copy keeps in-frame clones and lacks some. This table holds tens of thousands of clones, roughly 68% found once. This clone was seen only once. The sample consisted of peripheral blood. This TCR was sampled from an elderly man with acute or convalescent COVID-19.

Here the CDR3 DNA reads TGTGCCAGCAGTTACGAGGGGGCGTTCACTGGAAACACCATATATTTT. Protein sequence: CASSYEGAFTGNTIYF. The chain carries TRBV6-2 or TRBV6-3 and TRBJ1-3, with 7 bases fitting TRBD1. The trim removed 2 bases at V and 2 bases at J, leaving 6 bases unmatched. Germline assignment: CDR1 MNHEY and CDR2 SVGEGT. CDR3 length: 16 amino acids.